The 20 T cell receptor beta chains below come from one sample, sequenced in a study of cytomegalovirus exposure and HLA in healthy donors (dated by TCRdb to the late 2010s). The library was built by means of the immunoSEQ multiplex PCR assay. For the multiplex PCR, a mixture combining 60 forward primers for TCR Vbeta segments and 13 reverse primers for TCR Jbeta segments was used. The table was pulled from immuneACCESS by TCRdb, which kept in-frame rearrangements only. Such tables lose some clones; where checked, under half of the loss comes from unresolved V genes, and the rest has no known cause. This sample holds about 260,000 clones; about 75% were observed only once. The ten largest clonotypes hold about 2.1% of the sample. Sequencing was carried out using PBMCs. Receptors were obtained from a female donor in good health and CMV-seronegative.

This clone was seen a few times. Here the CDR3 reads CASSQPSRAGSGYEQYF. CDR3 sequence (DNA): TGCGCCAGCAGTCAACCTTCCCGGGCCGGCTCAGGGTACGAGCAGTACTTC. The chain is built from TRBV23-1 and TRBJ2-7, with TRBD1 as a possible D gene (5 bases). TRBV23-1 has ORF status, its function being uncertain. V dropped 2 bases and J dropped 4 bases, with 21 bases sitting between them. The CDR3 contains 17 residues.

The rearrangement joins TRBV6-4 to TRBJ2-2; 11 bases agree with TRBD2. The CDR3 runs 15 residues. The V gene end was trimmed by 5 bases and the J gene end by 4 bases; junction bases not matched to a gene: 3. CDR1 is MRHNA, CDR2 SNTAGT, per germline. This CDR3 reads CASSTSGSFTGELFF. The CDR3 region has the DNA TGTGCCAGCAGTACTAGCGGGAGTTTCACCGGGGAGCTGTTTTTT.

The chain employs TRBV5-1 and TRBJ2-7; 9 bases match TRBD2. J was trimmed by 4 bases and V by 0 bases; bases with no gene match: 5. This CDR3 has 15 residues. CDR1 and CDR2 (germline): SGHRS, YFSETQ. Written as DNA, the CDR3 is TGCGCCAGCAGCTTGGAGACTAGCGGACATTACGAGCAGTACTTC. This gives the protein CASSLETSGHYEQYF.

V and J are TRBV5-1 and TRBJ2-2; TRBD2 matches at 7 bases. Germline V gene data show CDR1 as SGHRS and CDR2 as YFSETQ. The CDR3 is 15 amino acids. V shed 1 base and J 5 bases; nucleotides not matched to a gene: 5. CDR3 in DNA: TGCGCCAGCAGCTTGTTCGCGGGAGATACCGGGGAGCTGTTTTTT. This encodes CASSLFAGDTGELFF.

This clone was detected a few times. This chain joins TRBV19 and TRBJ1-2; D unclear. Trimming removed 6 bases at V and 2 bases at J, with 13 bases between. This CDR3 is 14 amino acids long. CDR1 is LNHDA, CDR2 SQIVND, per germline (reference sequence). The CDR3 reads CASSQGGRNYGYTF. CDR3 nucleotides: TGTGCCAGTAGCCAAGGAGGGCGAAACTATGGCTACACCTTC.

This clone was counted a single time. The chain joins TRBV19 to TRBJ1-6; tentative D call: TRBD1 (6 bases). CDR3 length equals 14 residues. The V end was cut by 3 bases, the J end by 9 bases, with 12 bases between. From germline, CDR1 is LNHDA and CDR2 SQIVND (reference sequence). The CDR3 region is CASSIEQGSSPLHF. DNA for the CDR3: TGTGCCAGTAGTATCGAGCAGGGGAGTTCACCCCTCCACTTT.

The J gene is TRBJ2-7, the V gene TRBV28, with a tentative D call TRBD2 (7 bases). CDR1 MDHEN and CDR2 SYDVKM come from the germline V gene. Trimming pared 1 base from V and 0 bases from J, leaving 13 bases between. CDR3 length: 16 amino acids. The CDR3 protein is CASSLFRGGFSYEQYF. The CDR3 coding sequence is TGTGCCAGCAGTTTATTCCGCGGGGGCTTCTCCTACGAGCAGTACTTC.

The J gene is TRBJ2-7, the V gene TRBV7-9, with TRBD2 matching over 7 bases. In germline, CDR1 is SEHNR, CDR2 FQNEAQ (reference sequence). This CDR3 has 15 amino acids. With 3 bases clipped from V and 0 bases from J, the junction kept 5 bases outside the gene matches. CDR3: CASSFLGGSSYEQYF. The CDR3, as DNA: TGTGCCAGCAGCTTCCTCGGCGGGAGCTCCTACGAGCAGTACTTC.

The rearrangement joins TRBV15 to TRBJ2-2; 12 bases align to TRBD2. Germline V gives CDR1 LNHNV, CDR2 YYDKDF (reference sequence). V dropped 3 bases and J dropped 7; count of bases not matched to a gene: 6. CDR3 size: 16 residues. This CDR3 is CATSRQRTSGVGELFF. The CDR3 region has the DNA TGTGCCACCAGCAGGCAAAGGACTAGCGGGGTCGGGGAGCTGTTTTTT.

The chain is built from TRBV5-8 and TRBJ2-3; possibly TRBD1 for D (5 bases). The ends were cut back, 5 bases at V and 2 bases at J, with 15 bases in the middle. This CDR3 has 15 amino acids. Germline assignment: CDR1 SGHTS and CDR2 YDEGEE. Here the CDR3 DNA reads TGTGCCAGCAGTCAGGGCTCCCCACACACAGATACGCAGTATTTT. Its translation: CASSQGSPHTDTQYF.

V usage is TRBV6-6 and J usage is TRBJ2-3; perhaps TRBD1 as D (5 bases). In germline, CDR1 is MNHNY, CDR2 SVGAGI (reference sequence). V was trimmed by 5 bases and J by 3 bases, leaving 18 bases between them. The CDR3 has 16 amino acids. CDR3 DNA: TGTGCCAGCAGTCGACAGATCCCCGAGTTAACAGATACGCAGTATTTT. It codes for CASSRQIPELTDTQYF.

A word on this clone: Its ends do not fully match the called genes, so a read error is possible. The CDR3 coding sequence is TGTGCCGGCAGAAATCCCGGGACAGACAATCAGCCCCAGCATTTT. This sequence encodes CAGRNPGTDNQPQHF. The J gene is TRBJ1-5, the V gene TRBV2, with TRBD1 matching 7 bases. The CDR3 is 15 amino acids. CDR1 is SNHLY, CDR2 FYNNEI, per germline.

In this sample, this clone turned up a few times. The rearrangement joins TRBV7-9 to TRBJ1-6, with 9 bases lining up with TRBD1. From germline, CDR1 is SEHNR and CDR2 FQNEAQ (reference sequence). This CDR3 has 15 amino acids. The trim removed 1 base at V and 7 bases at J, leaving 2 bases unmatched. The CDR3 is CASSLGTGENSPLHF. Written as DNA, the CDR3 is TGTGCCAGCAGCTTAGGGACAGGGGAAAATTCACCCCTCCACTTT.

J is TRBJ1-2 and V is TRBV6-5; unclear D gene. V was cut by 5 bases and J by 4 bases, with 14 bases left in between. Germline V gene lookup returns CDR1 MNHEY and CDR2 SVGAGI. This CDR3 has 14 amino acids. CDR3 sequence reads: CASSTVAATYGYTF. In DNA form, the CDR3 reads TGTGCCAGCAGTACCGTCGCGGCTACCTATGGCTACACCTTC.

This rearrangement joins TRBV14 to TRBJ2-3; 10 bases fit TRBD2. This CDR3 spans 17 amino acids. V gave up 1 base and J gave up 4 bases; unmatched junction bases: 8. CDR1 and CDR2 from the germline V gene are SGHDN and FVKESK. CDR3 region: CASSQGRAGGPSDTQYF. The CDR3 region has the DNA TGTGCCAGCAGCCAAGGCCGAGCGGGAGGGCCGTCAGATACGCAGTATTTT.

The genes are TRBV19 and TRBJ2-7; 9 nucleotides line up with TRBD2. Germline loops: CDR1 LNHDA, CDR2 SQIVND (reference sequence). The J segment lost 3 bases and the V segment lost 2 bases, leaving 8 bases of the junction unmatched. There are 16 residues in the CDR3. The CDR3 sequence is CASSIKGPSGNYEQYF. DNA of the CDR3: TGTGCCAGTAGTATAAAAGGGCCTAGCGGGAACTACGAGCAGTACTTC.

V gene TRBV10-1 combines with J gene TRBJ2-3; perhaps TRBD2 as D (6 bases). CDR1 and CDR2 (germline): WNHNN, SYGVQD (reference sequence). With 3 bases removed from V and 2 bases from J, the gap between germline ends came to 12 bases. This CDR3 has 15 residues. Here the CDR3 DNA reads TGCGCCAGCAGTGAAAAGCGGGCCACCACAGATACGCAGTATTTT. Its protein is CASSEKRATTDTQYF.

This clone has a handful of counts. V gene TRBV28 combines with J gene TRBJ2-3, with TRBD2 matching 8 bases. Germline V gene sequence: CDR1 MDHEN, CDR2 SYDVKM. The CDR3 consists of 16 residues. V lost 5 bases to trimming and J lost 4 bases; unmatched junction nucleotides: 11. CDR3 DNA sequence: TGTGCCAGCAGTCCCAGAGCGGGAGTGGGGCCAGATACGCAGTATTTT. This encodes CASSPRAGVGPDTQYF.

CDR3 bases: TGTGCCAGCAGCTCCCTGACAGGGGGATTTAACTATGGCTACACCTTC. It specifies CASSSLTGGFNYGYTF. This sequence joins TRBV11-2 and TRBJ1-2; TRBD1 matches 9 bases. Per the germline V gene, CDR1 is SGHAT and CDR2 is FQNNGV. Unmatched junction bases numbered 7, after V lost 4 bases and J lost 1 base. The CDR3 extends over 16 amino acids.

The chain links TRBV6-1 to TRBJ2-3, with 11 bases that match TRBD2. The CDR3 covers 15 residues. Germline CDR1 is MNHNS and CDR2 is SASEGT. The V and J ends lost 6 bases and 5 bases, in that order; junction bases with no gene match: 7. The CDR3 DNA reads TGTGCCAGCAGCGAACTAGCGGGAGTCGGAGATACGCAGTATTTT. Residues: CASSELAGVGDTQYF.